The present entry profiles one TCR beta chain with its context. This receptor's antigen is unknown. Base qualities are not provided; no much larger clone lies one nucleotide away. The record originates from a study of T cells in Graves' hyperthyroidism and ophthalmopathy (dated by TCRdb to between 2017 and 2020). Some background on the complete study: Peripheral blood was collected at initial diagnosis, before any treatment. Whether ophthalmopathy could be predicted prospectively was tested in an independent validation cohort made up of some 20 hyperthyroidism patients plus 17 patients who later progressed to ophthalmopathy. To identify distinguishing TCR V-J signatures, a discovery cohort of about 100 patients was used, comprising some 45 with Graves' ophthalmopathy and 57 with stable Graves' hyperthyroidism. TCR Vbeta CDR3 sequencing of approximately 140 peripheral blood samples (43 ophthalmopathy, over 70 hyperthyroidism and some 17 progressor patients) is reported in the paper. Thyroid tissue and blood T-cell repertoires from roughly six Graves' hyperthyroidism patients were also compared in the study. The 100 or so discovery patients were randomly divided into training and test sets at a 7:3 ratio. After blood sampling, hyperthyroidism patients were treated with methimazole at a starting dose of 30 mg daily, and ophthalmopathy patients were treated with high-dose intravenous methylprednisolone. The research as a whole found: In validation, the model predicted progression to ophthalmopathy with around 71% sensitivity and over 72% specificity, a median of 6.5 months before onset. Blood samples also contained most of the expanded thyroid clonotypes (frequency above 0.001), which suggests that blood repertoires may reflect thyroid immune responses. A model built on a 13 V-J signature distinguished ophthalmopathy from stable hyperthyroidism, reaching around 90% sensitivity and 81.08% specificity in cross-validation and 80%/75% in testing. Sample size was not statistically predetermined, and investigators were not blinded to group allocation.

V gives up 3 bases and J gives up 8 bases, and the segment between their germline ends measures 10 bases. The CDR3, cysteine through phenylalanine, is 11 amino acids long. The DNA shown is the 33-base CDR3, in frame from base 1. The germline V gene yields SQVTM for CDR1 and ANQGSEA for CDR2. The TCR beta CDR3 regions were amplified from the RNA transcripts. A first-round RT-PCR of the TCR CDR3 used the HTBI primer set with the Qiagen OneStep RT-PCR kit. A second multiplex PCR round built the libraries, followed by size selection and purification. The libraries were sequenced on an Illumina HiSeq2000 using paired-end 100 bp reads. The authors processed their data as follows. Raw data were processed with SOAPnuke, discarding reads with adapters, uncalled bases, mean Phred below 15, or no exact constant-primer or identifier match. High-quality paired reads were merged with COPE v1.2.5, and unique nucleotide sequences were defined as clonotypes. MiTCR v1.1 was used to align the clonotypes against IMGT TRBV, TRBD and TRBJ reference segments. Only V-J combinations with frequency above 0.0001, covering 98% to 99.2% of repertoires, were analysed. A TCS score was defined as the ratio between F50 (clonal expansion) and ExV (chaos), using BLOSUM62-based TCRdist between CDR3 peptides within each V-J. Welch's t-statistics and random forest reduced 500 to 650 V-J features to 10 to 15, which were used in a naive Bayes classifier (R e1071). The Morisita-Horn index was used to measure how similar the thyroid and blood repertoires were. Using fastp at Q25 and MiXCR, TCRdb reprocessed the public reads and kept productive beta chains. Rows are unified per CDR3 protein, each entry keeping the most common DNA and genes. TCRdb's processing, not the authors', yielded these V and J calls. This sample lists around 800,000 distinct CDR3 sequences; around 38% were detected once. The top ten constitute about 8.9% of the sample.

Graves' hyperthyroidism was defined as stable when no progression to ophthalmopathy occurred over 18 months of follow-up. Hyperthyroidism patients were newly diagnosed, with disease duration under 2 months, and aged 18 to 65 years. The study excluded patients with uncontrolled infections, other autoimmune diseases, pregnancy or lactation. Clinical symptoms, serum thyroxine and TRAb, thyroid ultrasound, and orbital computed tomography formed the basis for the diagnoses. PBMCs were isolated from around 10 ml of fresh peripheral blood by Ficoll-Paque density gradient centrifugation. Total RNA was extracted using Trizol reagent, and RNA quality was assessed on an Agilent 2100 Bioanalyzer.

The sequenced sample was blood. This TCR was recovered from a man between 18 and 35 years old with Graves' hyperthyroidism. The chain is made from TRBV29-1 and TRBJ1-1, with the D gene not confidently named. In nucleotide form, the sequence is TGCAGCGTTGATGAGGAATGGGAAGCTTTCTTT. Its protein product is CSVDEEWEAFF.